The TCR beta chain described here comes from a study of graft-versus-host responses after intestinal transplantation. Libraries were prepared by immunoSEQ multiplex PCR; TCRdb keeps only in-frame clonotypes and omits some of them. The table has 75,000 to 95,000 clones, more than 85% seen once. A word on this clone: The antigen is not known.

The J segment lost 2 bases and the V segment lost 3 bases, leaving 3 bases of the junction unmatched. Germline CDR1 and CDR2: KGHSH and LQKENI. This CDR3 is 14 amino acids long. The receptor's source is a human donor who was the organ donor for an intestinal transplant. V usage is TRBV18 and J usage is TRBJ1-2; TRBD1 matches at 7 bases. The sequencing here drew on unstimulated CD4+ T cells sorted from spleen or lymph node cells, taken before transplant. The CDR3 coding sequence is TGTGCCAGCTCACCGGGGACAGAAAACTATGGCTACACCTTC. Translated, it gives CASSPGTENYGYTF.